These T cell receptor beta chains were read from a single sample in a study of identical twins. TCRdb analysed the 5' RACE reads with MiXCR anew, one entry per CDR3 protein. The data hold hundreds of thousands of distinct CDR3 sequences, with around 9.6% observed a single time. Sequencing was performed on memory (CD45RO+) T cells sorted from blood. Receptors were obtained from a woman younger than 30 in good health. CDR3s include the opening cysteine and the closing phenylalanine or tryptophan. Each record gives: V gene, J gene, clone size, D gene, CDR3 DNA, CDR3 protein. D genes are given only for firm matches. A clone size is listed for some rows: how often the clone was seen (once, few, many), or a class if it is expanded.

TRBV20-1	TRBJ2-3	.	.	TGCAGTGCTAGAGTCTCGGCAGGCACAGATACGCAGTATTTT	CSARVSAGTDTQYF
TRBV6-1	TRBJ2-7	.	.	TGTGCCAGCAGTGAACGTGGCAGCACCTACGAGCAGTACTTC	CASSERGSTYEQYF
TRBV6-1	TRBJ2-6	few	TRBD2	TGTGCCAGCACTAGGACTAGCGGGGCTGGGGCCAACGTCCTGACTTTC	CASTRTSGAGANVLTF
TRBV29-1	TRBJ2-7	.	.	.	CSVAFGSSERNF
TRBV3-1	TRBJ2-2	few	TRBD2	TGTGCCAGCACGACGGGGGGAGCGAACACCGGGGAGCTGTTTTTT	CASTTGGANTGELFF
TRBV29-1	TRBJ2-3	few	TRBD2	TGCAGCGTTGAGGGGGGGAAAGGTGCAGATACGCAGTATTTT	CSVEGGKGADTQYF
TRBV9	TRBJ2-5	few	.	TGTGCCAGCAGCCCAGGTGGGGGGTATTCAGAGACCCAGTACTTC	CASSPGGGYSETQYF
TRBV20-1	TRBJ2-4	few	.	TGCAGTGCTAGAGATGATCGGGGCAAAAACATTCAGTACTTC	CSARDDRGKNIQYF
TRBV20-1	TRBJ2-1	.	.	TGCAGTGCTAGAGTTGGTTGGGAGGAGGGGACCTACAATGAGCAGTTCTTC	CSARVGWEEGTYNEQFF
TRBV14	TRBJ2-3	few	TRBD2	TGTGCCAGCAGCCAAGCCCCTAGCGGGGTCCAGTATTTT	CASSQAPSGVQYF
TRBV12-3/TRBV12-4	TRBJ1-1	many	.	TGTGCCAGCGGGATTGACAGAAGGAACACTGAAGCTTTCTTT	CASGIDRRNTEAFF
TRBV4-3	TRBJ1-6	few	.	TGCGCCAGCAGCCAAGAAATCGGACGGCTCCTCCACTTT	CASSQEIGRLLHF
TRBV7-2	TRBJ2-3	many	TRBD2	TGTGCCAGCAGTTACGCTAGCGGGAGGGGGCTTACAGATACGCAGTATTTT	CASSYASGRGLTDTQYF
TRBV30	TRBJ2-5	.	.	TGTGCCTGGAGTGGTCTAGGGCAAGAGACCCAGTACTTC	CAWSGLGQETQYF
TRBV5-1	TRBJ1-2	.	.	TGCGCCAGCAGCCCCGGGTCCCACTATGGCTACACCTTC	CASSPGSHYGYTF
TRBV2	TRBJ2-1	.	.	TGTGCCTGCAGTGCGACTAGACTCGTACTCGGCACCTACAATGAGCAGTTCTTC	CACSATRLVLGTYNEQFF
TRBV5-1	TRBJ2-1	many	.	TGCGCCAGCACCGGCGGAAGGGACGCCTACAATGAGCAGTTCTTC	CASTGGRDAYNEQFF
TRBV10-3	TRBJ2-7	few	TRBD1	TGTGCCATCAGTGAGCCGGGACAGGGGGCGTACTTC	CAISEPGQGAYF
TRBV29-1	TRBJ1-1	many	.	TGCAGCGTTGAGGGGGTTGAAGCTTTCTTT	CSVEGVEAFF
TRBV6-5	TRBJ2-3	many	TRBD1	TGTGCCAGCAGTTACCGCCAGGGGGGCACAGATACGCAGTATTTT	CASSYRQGGTDTQYF
TRBV27	TRBJ2-1	few	.	TGTGCCAGCAGCCGAGGGGTTGTTTACAATGAGCAGTTCTTC	CASSRGVVYNEQFF
TRBV7-2	TRBJ2-3	many	TRBD2	TGTGCCAGCAGCTTACTGAGGACTAGCGGGGGGGAAACGCAGTATTTT	CASSLLRTSGGETQYF
TRBV28	TRBJ1-4	few	.	TGTGCCAGCATGCAGCTTAATGAAAAACTGTTTTTT	CASMQLNEKLFF
TRBV10-2	TRBJ2-1	.	TRBD2	TGCGCCAGCGGAACCAGAGCGGGATCTTACAATGAGCAGTTCTTC	CASGTRAGSYNEQFF
TRBV7-6	TRBJ2-1	many	.	TGTGCCAGCAGCTTAGTACACGGGAGCAACGGAGATGAGCAGTTCTTC	CASSLVHGSNGDEQFF
TRBV5-1	TRBJ2-1	few	.	TGCGCCAGCAGCCTAGGGCCGGGAGCGGCTGGGTTCTTC	CASSLGPGAAGFF
TRBV5-1	TRBJ2-7	many	.	TGCGCCAGCAGCTTTAGCGGTGGCTACGAGCAGTACTTC	CASSFSGGYEQYF
TRBV11-2	TRBJ2-2	.	.	TGTGCCAGCAGCGTAAATGAGCGCACCGGGGAGCTGTTTTTT	CASSVNERTGELFF
TRBV7-2	TRBJ2-5	.	.	TGTGCCAGCGTAGGACGGGCCGAAGAGACCCAGTACTTC	CASVGRAEETQYF
TRBV6-2/TRBV6-3	TRBJ2-7	few	.	TGTGCCAGCAGTTACTGGCGCGAGCAGTACTTC	CASSYWREQYF
TRBV7-9	TRBJ1-3	many	.	TGTGCCAGCATCCTTCCCATCGGAAACACCATATATTTT	CASILPIGNTIYF
TRBV6-2/TRBV6-3	TRBJ1-1	.	.	TGTGCCAGCACCGAAAGAGGGCAGGTGACTGAAGCTTTCTTT	CASTERGQVTEAFF
TRBV12-3/TRBV12-4	TRBJ1-1	few	.	TGTGCCAGCAGTCGGGACTGGAAAGAAGCTTTCTTT	CASSRDWKEAFF
TRBV27	TRBJ1-2	few	.	TGTGCCAGCAGTCCGCGACAGGTTGCCTATGGCTACACCTTC	CASSPRQVAYGYTF
TRBV20-1	TRBJ2-5	few	TRBD2	TGCAGTGCCGTTACTAGCGGGAGGCCCCCGGAGACCCAGTACTTC	CSAVTSGRPPETQYF
TRBV7-9	TRBJ1-1	many	.	TGTGCCAGCAGCCGCGAGTTCATGAACACTGAAGCTTTCTTT	CASSREFMNTEAFF
TRBV5-4	TRBJ1-1	few	.	TGTGCCAGCAGCCATGGACAACGAGGCACTGAAGCTTTCTTT	CASSHGQRGTEAFF
TRBV19	TRBJ2-1	few	.	TGTGCCAGTAGTATAGATCCTGGCCTCGTCGACCTCAATGAGCAGTTCTTC	CASSIDPGLVDLNEQFF
TRBV5-1	TRBJ2-1	.	.	TGCGCCAGCAGCCCCGGGAGCGCAACCTACAATGAGCAGTTCTTC	CASSPGSATYNEQFF
TRBV5-4	TRBJ2-3	.	TRBD2	TGTGCCAGCAGCGGTGAATCCGGGCTAGCGGCCATAGATACGCAGTATTTT	CASSGESGLAAIDTQYF
TRBV7-9	TRBJ2-3	many	.	TGTGCCAGCAGCCTCGATGATACGCAGTATTTT	CASSLDDTQYF
TRBV20-1	TRBJ2-4	few	.	TGCAGTGCCCCAAAGGGGGGTCGGGCCAAAAACATTCAGTACTTC	CSAPKGGRAKNIQYF